The source of this T cell receptor beta chain is a study of cytomegalovirus exposure and HLA in healthy donors. Notes on the study in general: An apparent linkage of common viral pathogens to several of the most significant clusters emerged in a later analysis. Productive status was seen about 90% or about 30% of the time for most TCR beta V segments in an earlier analysis. Rarity held for most TCR sequences, but there were some public TCRs that occurred in many donors. Reportedly, cytomegalovirus status was diagnosed with high sensitivity and specificity.

Per germline, CDR1 MDHEN and CDR2 SYDVKM. The CDR3 extends over 15 amino acids. The V gene lost 5 bases and the J gene lost 4 bases, with 18 bases spanning the gap. Primers: 60 Vbeta forward and 13 Jbeta reverse. Sequenced by immunoSEQ multiplex PCR; TCRdb stores in-frame clones only, minus some. The sample carries around 160,000 clones, 70% to 75% recorded once. As for this clone: Its antigen is not known.

The sequenced sample consisted of PBMCs. This TCR came from a young man in good health and CMV-seropositive. The chain has TRBV28 and TRBJ2-7, with D tentatively TRBD1 (5 bases). The chain's CDR3 is CASSEDRAKFYEQYV. Here the CDR3 DNA reads TGTGCCAGCAGTGAAGACAGAGCTAAGTTTTACGAGCAGTACGTC.